The next 17 T cell receptor beta chains were all read from a single sample in a study of shared clonotypes between healthy human individuals. The assay was immunoSEQ multiplex PCR, and TCRdb's table has in-frame clones only and misses some. The repertoire holds about 1.1 million clones, approximately 77% seen once, with 0.85% to 1% in the top ten. The sample comprised memory CD4+ T cells from PBMCs. Subset reported: CD45RA-negative fraction. The receptors shown here come from a man between 18 and 35 years old in good health. Some clones in this sample may be carry-over from other donors' samples.

The CDR3 loop is CASSFPGGGGNEQFF. The CDR3, as DNA: TGTGCCAGCAGTTTTCCAGGGGGCGGAGGCAATGAGCAGTTCTTC. The rearrangement links TRBV6-6 to TRBJ2-1; 8 bases map to TRBD1. Looked up from germline, CDR1 is MNHNY and CDR2 is SVGAGI (reference sequence). The J segment lost 6 bases and the V segment lost 4 bases, leaving 8 bases of the junction unmatched. The CDR3 runs to 15 residues.

The rearrangement links TRBV2 to TRBJ1-2; D unclear. Per germline, CDR1 SNHLY and CDR2 FYNNEI. The ends were cut back, 8 bases at V and 6 bases at J, with 10 bases in the middle. This CDR3 is built from 11 residues. The CDR3 sequence: CASSWAHGYTF. In DNA form, the CDR3 reads TGTGCCAGCTCCTGGGCCCATGGCTACACCTTC.

The chain uses TRBV11-1 and TRBJ2-7, with a tentative D call TRBD1 (5 bases). This CDR3 is built from 12 residues. CDR1 and CDR2 from the germline V gene are SGHAT and FQDESV (reference sequence). Trimming removed 4 bases from V and 9 bases from J, with 13 bases in between. CDR3 sequence (DNA): TGTGCCAGCAGCTCAACCCCGACAGTGCAGTACTTC. Translating gives CASSSTPTVQYF.

This rearrangement joins TRBV7-9 to TRBJ2-7; 8 bases agree with TRBD1. The V gene end was trimmed by 4 bases and the J gene end by 4 bases; junction bases not matched to a gene: 9. Germline CDR1 reads SEHNR; CDR2 reads FQNEAQ (reference sequence). This CDR3 comprises 15 residues. The CDR3 region has the DNA TGTGCCAGCAGCTCGACTACCGGGACAGGATACGAGCAGTACTTC. It encodes CASSSTTGTGYEQYF.

The chain recombines TRBV5-1 with TRBJ2-5; 9 bases are shared with TRBD1. CDR1 is SGHRS and CDR2 is YFSETQ in the germline V gene. The length of the CDR3 is 15 residues. Unmatched junction bases numbered 8, after V lost 4 bases and J lost 4 bases. In DNA form, the CDR3 reads TGCGCCAGCAGCGTTCGCACAGGGGGCCGAGAGACCCAGTACTTC. This sequence encodes CASSVRTGGRETQYF. Full variable domain (rest looked up from reference TRBV5-1 and TRBJ2-5): KAGVTQTPRYLIKTRGQQVTLSCSPISGHRSVSWYQQTPGQGLQFLFEYFSETQRNKGNFPGRFSGRQFSNSRSEMNVSTLELGDSALYLCASSVRTGGRETQYFGPGTRLLVL.

The rearrangement uses TRBV5-4 and TRBJ2-1; a weak D match, TRBD1 (6 bases). The CDR3 is 14 amino acids. V was trimmed by 7 bases and J by 6 bases, leaving 17 bases between them. CDR1 is SGHNT, CDR2 YYREEE, per germline (reference sequence). CDR3 protein: CASGGAGASNEQFF. CDR3 coding DNA: TGTGCCAGCGGGGGTGCAGGGGCCAGCAATGAGCAGTTCTTC.

V and J are TRBV7-2 and TRBJ1-1; tentatively, D is TRBD1 (5 bases). CDR1 SGHTA and CDR2 FQGNSA come from the germline V gene. The CDR3 sequence is 14 residues long. V was trimmed by 5 bases and J by 4 bases, leaving 14 bases between them. Here the CDR3 DNA reads TGTGCCAGCAGCGAAGACCAGGGCTCCACTGAAGCTTTCTTT. Its translation is CASSEDQGSTEAFF.

This clone was counted once. It is likely a read error, because the conserved phenylalanine at the end of the CDR3 is missing. The DNA is left out, because the CDR3 cannot be placed on it with certainty; the CDR3 is given as TCRdb lists it. The J gene is TRBJ2-7, the V gene TRBV21-1. TRBV21-1 is an annotated pseudogene. The CDR3 extends over 8 residues, inclusive of both ends. CDR3 in amino acids: CASQGRPA.

The rearrangement uses TRBV29-1 and TRBJ2-7; 13 bases are shared with TRBD2. There are 13 residues in the CDR3. V gave up 6 bases and J gave up 4 bases; unmatched junction bases: 3. Germline CDR1 SQVTM, CDR2 ANQGSEA. The CDR3 nucleotides are TGCAGCGTAAGGACTAGCGGGAGATACGAGCAGTACTTC. Protein: CSVRTSGRYEQYF.

This clone came up a few times. The chain is built from TRBV7-3 and TRBJ1-2; D remains unclear. The CDR3 has 14 amino acids. Germline-derived CDR1 and CDR2 are SGHTA and FQGTGA. V was shortened by 5 bases and J by 1 base, with 11 bases between the two germline ends. The CDR3 coding sequence is TGTGCCAGCAGCCCAACAGCGAGTAACTATGGCTACACCTTC. This codes for CASSPTASNYGYTF.

This clone is a singleton in its sample. The V and J genes are TRBV5-4 and TRBJ2-1; possibly TRBD2 for D (5 bases). V was trimmed by 6 bases and J by 7 bases, leaving 14 bases between them. Germline values: CDR1 SGHNT, CDR2 YYREEE (reference sequence). This CDR3 spans 13 amino acids. The CDR3 spells CASTRWTGNEQFF. The CDR3 bases are TGTGCCAGCACCCGCTGGACGGGGAATGAGCAGTTCTTC. The full variable domain, with the rest looked up from reference TRBV5-4 and TRBJ2-1, is ETGVTQSPTHLIKTRGQQVTLRCSSQSGHNTVSWYQQALGQGPQFIFQYYREEENGRGNFPPRFSGLQFPNYSSELNVNALELDDSALYLCASTRWTGNEQFFGPGTRLTVL.

V and J are TRBV6-5 and TRBJ2-7; 12 bases line up with TRBD2. V gave up 6 bases and J gave up 4 bases; unmatched junction bases: 7. Germline V gives CDR1 MNHEY, CDR2 SVGAGI. The CDR3 is 15 amino acids. The CDR3 coding sequence is TGTGCCAGCAGACCCTCACTAGCGGGAGGATACGAGCAGTACTTC. It specifies CASRPSLAGGYEQYF.

Comment on this clone: A clone one base away is much larger, so this may be a read error. CDR3: CASSQGATYEQYF. CDR3 DNA: TGTGCCAGCAGCCAGGGGGCTACCTACGAGCAGTACTTC. The V gene is TRBV5-6, the J gene TRBJ2-7; 8 bases agree with TRBD1. Trimming took 4 bases from V and 2 from J; bases not matched to a gene: 2. CDR1 SGHDT and CDR2 YYEEEE come from the germline V gene. The CDR3 has 13 amino acids.

This clone was seen more than once but under ten times. The CDR3 sequence: CASSPGQGNAYEQYF. As DNA, the CDR3 is TGTGCCAGCAGCCCAGGACAGGGAAACGCCTACGAGCAGTACTTC. V and J are TRBV7-2 and TRBJ2-7; 8 bases map to TRBD1. V trimming: 5 bases; J trimming: 2 bases; junction bases outside the gene matches: 8. The germline CDR1 and CDR2 sequences are SGHTA and FQGNSA. The CDR3 extends over 15 amino acids.

The rearrangement joins TRBV5-6 to TRBJ2-3; a weak D match, TRBD2 (5 bases). Per germline, CDR1 SGHDT and CDR2 YYEEEE. This CDR3 comprises 14 residues. The ends were cut back, 7 bases at V and 6 bases at J, with 18 bases in the middle. The CDR3: CASRSTGSGDTQYF. The CDR3, as DNA: TGTGCCAGCCGCTCAACGGGGTCGGGGGATACGCAGTATTTT.

This clone was observed once. The CDR3 sequence is CATRWGDSPLHF. The CDR3 nucleotides are TGTGCCACCAGGTGGGGGGATTCACCCCTCCACTTT. The V call is TRBV28, the J call TRBJ1-6, with D maybe TRBD1 (5 bases). Germline CDR1 reads MDHEN; CDR2 reads SYDVKM. CDR3 length equals 12 residues. Trimming left V 10 bases short and J 8 bases short, with 12 bases between.

The V gene is TRBV7-4, the J gene TRBJ2-7; 8 nucleotides align to TRBD2. Looked up from germline, CDR1 is SGHVT and CDR2 is SQSDAQ. Trimming took 0 bases from V and 1 from J; bases not matched to a gene: 5. This CDR3 is 16 amino acids long. The CDR3 sequence: CASSLAWASGSYEQYF. As DNA, the CDR3 is TGTGCCAGCAGCTTAGCGTGGGCTAGCGGGTCCTACGAGCAGTACTTC.